This TCR beta chain stems from a study of blood T cell repertoires in COVID-19. At the level of the study: The origin of the acute and convalescent COVID-19 samples was the United States, Italy and Spain. PBMCs, B-cell-depleted T cells, or T cells were the source of the cDNA or gDNA that made up the material.

The CDR3 is 15 amino acids. The germline CDR1 and CDR2 sequences are KGHSH and LQKENI. The V and J ends lost 5 bases and 1 base, in that order; junction bases with no gene match: 2. Authors' methods: For nucleated cells, counts were estimated from reference gene primer amplification. This table comes from immunoSEQ multiplex PCR, and its TCRdb copy is limited to in-frame clones, with some not included. V, J and clone size reflect that table, while D and trimming were determined from the DNA. The table has fewer than 65,000 clones, 86% seen once. This chain joins TRBV18 and TRBJ2-3; 11 bases agree with TRBD2. This TCR derives from a woman of 80 years or more with acute or convalescent COVID-19. The sample comprised peripheral blood. This CDR3 reads CASSSTSGGTDTQYF. The CDR3 DNA reads as TGTGCCAGCTCATCGACTAGCGGGGGCACAGATACGCAGTATTTT.